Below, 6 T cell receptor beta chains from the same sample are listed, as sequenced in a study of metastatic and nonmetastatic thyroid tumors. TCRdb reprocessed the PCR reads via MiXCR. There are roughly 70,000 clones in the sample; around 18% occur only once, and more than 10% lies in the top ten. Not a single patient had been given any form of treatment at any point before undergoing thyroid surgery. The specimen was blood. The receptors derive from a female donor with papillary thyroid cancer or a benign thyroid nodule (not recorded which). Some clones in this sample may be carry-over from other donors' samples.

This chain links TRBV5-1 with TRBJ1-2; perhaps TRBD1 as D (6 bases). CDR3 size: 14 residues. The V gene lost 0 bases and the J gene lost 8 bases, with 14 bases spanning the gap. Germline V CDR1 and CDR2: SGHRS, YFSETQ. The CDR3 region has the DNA TGCGCCAGCAGCTTGGAGGGGGGAAGCGGCGGCTACACCTTC. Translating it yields CASSLEGGSGGYTF. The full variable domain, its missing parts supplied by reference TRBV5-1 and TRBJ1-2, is KAGVTQTPRYLIKTRGQQVTLSCSPISGHRSVSWYQQTPGQGLQFLFEYFSETQRNKGNFPGRFSGRQFSNSRSEMNVSTLELGDSALYLCASSLEGGSGGYTFGSGTRLTVV.

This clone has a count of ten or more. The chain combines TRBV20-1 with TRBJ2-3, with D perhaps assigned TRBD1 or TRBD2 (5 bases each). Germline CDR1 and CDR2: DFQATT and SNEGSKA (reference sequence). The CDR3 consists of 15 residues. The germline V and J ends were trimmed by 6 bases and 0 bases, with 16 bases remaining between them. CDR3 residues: CSATTGTVSTDTQYF. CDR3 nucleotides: TGCAGTGCAACCACCGGGACCGTGAGCACAGATACGCAGTATTTT.

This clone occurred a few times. The chain's CDR3 is CASSAGLADDNEQFF. CDR3 DNA sequence: TGTGCCAGCAGTGCGGGACTAGCGGATGACAATGAGCAGTTCTTC. The chain joins TRBV6-1 to TRBJ2-1, with 11 bases that match TRBD2. V was pared by 4 bases and J by 5 bases, with 4 bases of the junction left unmatched. Per the germline V gene, CDR1 is MNHNS and CDR2 is SASEGT. CDR3 size: 15 residues.

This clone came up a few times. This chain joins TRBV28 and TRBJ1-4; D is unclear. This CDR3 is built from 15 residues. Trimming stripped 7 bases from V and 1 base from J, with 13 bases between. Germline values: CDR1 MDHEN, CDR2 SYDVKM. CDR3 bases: TGTGCCAGCACAACTCCGGAGGGAACTAATGAAAAACTGTTTTTT. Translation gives CASTTPEGTNEKLFF.

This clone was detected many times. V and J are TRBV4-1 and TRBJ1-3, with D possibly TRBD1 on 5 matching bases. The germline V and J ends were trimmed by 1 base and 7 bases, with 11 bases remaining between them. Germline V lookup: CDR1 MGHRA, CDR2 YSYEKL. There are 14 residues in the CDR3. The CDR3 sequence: CASSQGGTGNTIYF. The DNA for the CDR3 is TGCGCCAGCAGCCAAGGGGGGACCGGCAACACCATATATTTT.

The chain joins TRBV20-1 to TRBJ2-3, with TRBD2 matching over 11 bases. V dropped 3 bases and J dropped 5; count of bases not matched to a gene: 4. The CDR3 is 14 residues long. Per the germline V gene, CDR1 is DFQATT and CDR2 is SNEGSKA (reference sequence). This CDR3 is CSARTSGTVDTQYF. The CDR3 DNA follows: TGCAGTGCTAGGACTAGCGGGACAGTAGATACGCAGTATTTT.